These T cell receptor beta chains were read from a single sample in a study of human T cells and chemical hapten exposure. A single record per CDR3 protein comes from TCRdb applying MiXCR to the RACE reads. In the table there are roughly 70,000 distinct CDR3 sequences, around a third of which are singletons. Sequencing was performed on whole blood, taken in connection with sensitization to the hapten diphenylcyclopropenone (DPC). The source of these receptors is a man in his forties with alopecia areata. Some clones in this sample may be carry-over from other donors' samples. CDR3s include the opening cysteine and the closing phenylalanine or tryptophan. A D gene is named only where the DNA matches it firmly. The size of a clone is reported for some rows only, either as once, few or many, or as a class for expanded clones.

D gene,J gene,V gene,clone size,CDR3 protein,CDR3 DNA
TRBD1,TRBJ2-6,TRBV19,few,CASSTGGGANVLTF,TGTGCCAGTAGTACAGGGGGCGGGGCCAACGTCCTGACTTTC
TRBD1,TRBJ1-6,TRBV10-3,NA,CAISRDRNNSPLHF,TGTGCCATCAGCCGGGACAGAAATAATTCACCCCTCCACTTT
NA,TRBJ2-1,TRBV5-1,few,CASSLELTEQFF,TGCGCCAGCAGCTTGGAACTGACTGAGCAGTTCTTC
TRBD2,TRBJ2-2,TRBV11-2,NA,CASSIPGLAGGTNTGELFF,TGTGCCAGCAGCATACCGGGACTAGCGGGAGGAACGAACACCGGGGAGCTGTTTTTT
NA,TRBJ2-1,TRBV14,few,CASSQDRRFSYNEQFF,TGTGCCAGCAGCCAAGATCGCAGGTTCTCCTACAATGAGCAGTTCTTC
NA,TRBJ1-6,TRBV27,few,CASSSMGGLAPLHF,TGTGCCAGCAGTTCGATGGGGGGGCTGGCACCCCTCCACTTT
NA,TRBJ2-7,TRBV6-5,once,CARGGHVYEQYF,TGTGCCAGGGGAGGACACGTTTACGAGCAGTACTTC
NA,TRBJ1-1,TRBV18,NA,CASSPQKGAGRNTEAFF,TGTGCCAGCTCACCACAAAAAGGTGCGGGCAGGAACACTGAAGCTTTCTTT
NA,TRBJ1-1,TRBV13,few,CASSPGSDPEAFF,TGTGCCAGCAGCCCCGGGTCGGACCCTGAAGCTTTCTTT
NA,TRBJ2-7,TRBV27,NA,CASSLSLSGKSLYEQYF,TGTGCCAGCAGTTTATCGCTGAGCGGAAAAAGCCTCTACGAGCAGTACTTC
NA,TRBJ2-7,TRBV5-1,few,CASSSSGFGEQYF,TGCGCCAGCAGCTCGTCGGGGTTCGGTGAGCAGTACTTC
TRBD2,TRBJ2-7,TRBV27,few,CASSFSSGSPYEQYF,TGTGCCAGCAGTTTCAGTAGCGGGAGCCCCTACGAGCAGTACTTC
NA,TRBJ2-2,TRBV7-2,NA,CASSPLTPLGELFF,TGTGCCAGCAGCCCCTTAACGCCCTTGGGGGAGCTGTTTTTT
TRBD1,TRBJ2-7,TRBV12-3/TRBV12-4,few,CASSLRVGTVPAEQYF,TGTGCCAGCAGTTTACGTGTCGGGACAGTCCCCGCCGAGCAGTACTTC
TRBD2,TRBJ2-7,TRBV27,NA,CASSFLTSGGTYEQYF,TGTGCCAGCAGTTTTTTGACTAGCGGGGGAACCTACGAGCAGTACTTC
NA,TRBJ2-3,TRBV12-3/TRBV12-4,once,CASSPDLPSDTQYF,TGTGCCAGCAGCCCTGACCTCCCGTCAGATACGCAGTATTTT
NA,TRBJ2-3,TRBV4-1,NA,CASSQGVSMGTDTQYF,TGCGCCAGCAGCCAAGGCGTGAGTATGGGCACAGATACGCAGTATTTT
NA,TRBJ1-5,TRBV12-3/TRBV12-4,NA,CASSPSAGYQPQHF,TGTGCCAGCAGTCCCTCTGCGGGGTATCAGCCCCAGCATTTT